This T cell receptor beta chain derives from a study of graft-versus-host responses after intestinal transplantation. Whole-study results and caveats: Recipient marrow showed GvH clones, some seen first in ileum or blood.

Trimming cost V 7 bases and J 10 bases, with 14 bases left between them. This CDR3 region has 12 residues. The germline V gene has CDR1 MNHEY and CDR2 SMNVEV (reference sequence). Intraepithelial lymphocytes and lamina propria lymphocytes were released through processing of graft tissue. TCRdb's table, derived via immunoSEQ multiplex PCR, lists solely in-frame clones and lacks some. The data contain 4,400 or so clones, around 80% of them singletons. With regard to this clone: Its antigen is not known.

The source material was ileum tissue, sampled 120 to 130 days after intestinal transplantation. The V call is TRBV27, the J call TRBJ2-1, with TRBD1 as a possible D gene (6 bases). The sequence was obtained from a human patient who received an intestinal transplant, so some T cells may come from the graft donor. Here the CDR3 reads CASTELTGEQFF. In DNA, the CDR3 is TGTGCCAGCACCGAACTGACAGGAGAGCAGTTCTTC.